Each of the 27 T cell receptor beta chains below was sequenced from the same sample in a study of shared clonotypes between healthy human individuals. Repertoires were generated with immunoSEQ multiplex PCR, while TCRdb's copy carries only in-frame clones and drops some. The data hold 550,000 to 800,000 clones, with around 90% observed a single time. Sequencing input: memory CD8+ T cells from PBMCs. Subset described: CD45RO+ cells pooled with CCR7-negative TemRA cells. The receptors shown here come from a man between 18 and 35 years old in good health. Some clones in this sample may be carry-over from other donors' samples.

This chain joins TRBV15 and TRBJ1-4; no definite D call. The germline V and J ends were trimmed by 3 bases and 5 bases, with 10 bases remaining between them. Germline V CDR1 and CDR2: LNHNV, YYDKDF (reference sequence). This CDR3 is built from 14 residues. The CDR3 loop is CATSSRATNEKLFF. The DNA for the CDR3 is TGTGCCACCAGCAGCCGGGCCACGAATGAAAAACTGTTTTTT.

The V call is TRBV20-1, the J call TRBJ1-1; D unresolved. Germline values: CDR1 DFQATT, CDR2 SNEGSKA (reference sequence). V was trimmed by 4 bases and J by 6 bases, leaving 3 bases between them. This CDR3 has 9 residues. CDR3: CSAMAEAFF. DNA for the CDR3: TGCAGTGCTATGGCTGAAGCTTTCTTT.

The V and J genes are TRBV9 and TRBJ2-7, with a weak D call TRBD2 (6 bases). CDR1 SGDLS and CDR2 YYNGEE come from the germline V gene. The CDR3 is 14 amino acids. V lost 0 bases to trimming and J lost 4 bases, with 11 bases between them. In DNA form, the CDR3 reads TGTGCCAGCAGCGTAGGGTGGAGGGTGTACGAGCAGTACTTC. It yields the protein CASSVGWRVYEQYF.

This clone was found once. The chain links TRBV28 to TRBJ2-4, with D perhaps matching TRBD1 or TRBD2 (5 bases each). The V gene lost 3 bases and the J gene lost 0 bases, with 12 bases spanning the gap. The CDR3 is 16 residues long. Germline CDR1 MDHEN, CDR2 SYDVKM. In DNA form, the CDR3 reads TGTGCCAGCAGTTTGGGACGGTTGCTAGCCAAAAACATTCAGTACTTC. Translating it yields CASSLGRLLAKNIQYF.

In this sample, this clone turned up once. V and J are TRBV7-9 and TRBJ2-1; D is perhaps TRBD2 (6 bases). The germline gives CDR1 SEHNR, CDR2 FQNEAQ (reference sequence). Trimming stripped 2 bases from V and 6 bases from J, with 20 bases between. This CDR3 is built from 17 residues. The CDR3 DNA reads TGTGCCAGCAGCTTATCGGTTGGCGGGACCTTGGGCAATGAGCAGTTCTTC. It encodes CASSLSVGGTLGNEQFF.

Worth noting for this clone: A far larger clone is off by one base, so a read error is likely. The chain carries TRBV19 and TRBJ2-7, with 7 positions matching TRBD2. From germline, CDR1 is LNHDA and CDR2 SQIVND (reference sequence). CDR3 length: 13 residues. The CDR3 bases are TGTGTCAGTAGAGTAGCGGGCACTTACGAGCAGTACTTC. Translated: CVSRVAGTYEQYF.

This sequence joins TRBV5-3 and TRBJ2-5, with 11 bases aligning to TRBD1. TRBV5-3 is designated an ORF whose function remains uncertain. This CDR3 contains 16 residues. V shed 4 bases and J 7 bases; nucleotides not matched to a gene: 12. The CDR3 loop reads CARSTPDRGLVGTQYF. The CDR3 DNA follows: TGTGCCAGAAGCACCCCGGACAGGGGGCTTGTAGGGACCCAGTACTTC.

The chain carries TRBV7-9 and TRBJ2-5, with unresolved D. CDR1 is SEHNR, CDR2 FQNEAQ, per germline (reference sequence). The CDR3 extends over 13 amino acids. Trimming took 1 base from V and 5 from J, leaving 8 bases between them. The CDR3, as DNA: TGTGCCAGCAGCTTAGTTGGTAGGGAGACCCAGTACTTC. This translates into CASSLVGRETQYF. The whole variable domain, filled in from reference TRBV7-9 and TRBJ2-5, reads DTGVSQNPRHKITKRGQNVTFRCDPISEHNRLYWYRQTLGQGPEFLTYFQNEAQLEKSRLLSDRFSAERPKGSFSTLEIQRTEQGDSAMYLCASSLVGRETQYFGPGTRLLVL.

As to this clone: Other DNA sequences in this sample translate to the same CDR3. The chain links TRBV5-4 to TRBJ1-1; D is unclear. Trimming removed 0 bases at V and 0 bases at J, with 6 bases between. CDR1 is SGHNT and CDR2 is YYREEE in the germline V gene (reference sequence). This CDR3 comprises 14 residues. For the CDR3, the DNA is TGTGCCAGCAGCTTGGGACCGATGAACACTGAAGCTTTCTTT. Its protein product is CASSLGPMNTEAFF.

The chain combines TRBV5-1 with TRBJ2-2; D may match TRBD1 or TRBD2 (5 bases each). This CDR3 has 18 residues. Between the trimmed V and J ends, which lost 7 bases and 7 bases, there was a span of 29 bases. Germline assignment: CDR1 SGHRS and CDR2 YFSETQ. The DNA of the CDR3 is TGCGCCAGCGGAGACGTAATGGGACCAATCACCGGCATCGGGGAGCTGTTTTTT. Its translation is CASGDVMGPITGIGELFF. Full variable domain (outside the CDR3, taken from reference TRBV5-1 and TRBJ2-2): KAGVTQTPRYLIKTRGQQVTLSCSPISGHRSVSWYQQTPGQGLQFLFEYFSETQRNKGNFPGRFSGRQFSNSRSEMNVSTLELGDSALYLCASGDVMGPITGIGELFFGEGSRLTVL.

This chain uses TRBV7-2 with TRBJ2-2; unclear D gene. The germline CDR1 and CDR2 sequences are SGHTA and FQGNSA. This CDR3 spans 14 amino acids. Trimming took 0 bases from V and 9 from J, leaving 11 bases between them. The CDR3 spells CASSLAASHRELFF. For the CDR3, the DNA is TGTGCCAGCAGCTTAGCGGCCTCCCACCGGGAGCTGTTTTTT.

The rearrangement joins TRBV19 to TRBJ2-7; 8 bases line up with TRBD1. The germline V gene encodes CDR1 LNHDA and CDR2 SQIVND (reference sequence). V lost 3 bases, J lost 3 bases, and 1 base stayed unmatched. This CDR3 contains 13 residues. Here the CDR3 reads CASSITGGYEQYF. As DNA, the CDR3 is TGTGCCAGTAGTATTACAGGGGGCTACGAGCAGTACTTC.

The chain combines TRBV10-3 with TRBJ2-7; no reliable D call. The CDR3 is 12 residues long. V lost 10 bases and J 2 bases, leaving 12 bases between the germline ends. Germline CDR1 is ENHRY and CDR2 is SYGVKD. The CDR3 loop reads CATQDVTYEQYF. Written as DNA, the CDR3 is TGTGCCACCCAAGATGTGACCTACGAGCAGTACTTC.

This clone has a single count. CDR3 amino acids: CASSLRTSGRAPDTQYF. The CDR3 DNA reads TGTGCCAGCAGCTTAAGAACTAGCGGGAGGGCCCCAGATACGCAGTATTTT. This chain joins TRBV7-6 and TRBJ2-3; TRBD2 matches at 13 bases. This CDR3 spans 17 amino acids. Germline V gene lookup returns CDR1 SGHVS and CDR2 FNYEAQ. The J segment lost 4 bases and the V segment lost 2 bases, leaving 6 bases of the junction unmatched.

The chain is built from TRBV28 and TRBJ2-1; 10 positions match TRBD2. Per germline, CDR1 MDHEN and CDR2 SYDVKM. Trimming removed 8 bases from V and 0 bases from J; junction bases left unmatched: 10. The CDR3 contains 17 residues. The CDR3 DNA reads TGTGCCAGCCGTTCGGCAGCGGGAGGGCCCTCCTACAATGAGCAGTTCTTC. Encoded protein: CASRSAAGGPSYNEQFF.

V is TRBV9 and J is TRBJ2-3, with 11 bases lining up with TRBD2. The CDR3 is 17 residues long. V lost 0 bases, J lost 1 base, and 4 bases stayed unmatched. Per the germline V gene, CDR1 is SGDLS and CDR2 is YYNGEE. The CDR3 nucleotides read TGTGCCAGCAGCGTAGGTGGACTAGCGGGCCGCACAGATACGCAGTATTTT. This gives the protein CASSVGGLAGRTDTQYF.

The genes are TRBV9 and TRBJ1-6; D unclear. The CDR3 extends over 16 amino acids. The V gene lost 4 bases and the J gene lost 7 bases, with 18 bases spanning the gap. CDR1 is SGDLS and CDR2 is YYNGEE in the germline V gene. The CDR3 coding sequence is TGTGCCAGCAGCCCAACGGGGTACAGTCAAAATTCACCCCTCCACTTT. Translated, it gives CASSPTGYSQNSPLHF.

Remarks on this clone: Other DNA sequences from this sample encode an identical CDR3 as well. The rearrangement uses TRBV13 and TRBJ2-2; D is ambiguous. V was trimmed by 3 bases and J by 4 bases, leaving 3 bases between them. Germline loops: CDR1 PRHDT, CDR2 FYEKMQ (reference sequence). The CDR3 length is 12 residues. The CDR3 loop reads CASSLSTGELFF. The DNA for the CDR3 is TGTGCCAGCAGCTTGTCCACCGGGGAGCTGTTTTTT.

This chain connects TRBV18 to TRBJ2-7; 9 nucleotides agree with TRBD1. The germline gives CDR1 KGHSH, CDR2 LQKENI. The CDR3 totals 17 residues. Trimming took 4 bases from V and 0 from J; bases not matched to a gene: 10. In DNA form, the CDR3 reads TGTGCCAGCTCACGGTCTTTTACAGGGGGCAACTCCTACGAGCAGTACTTC. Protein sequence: CASSRSFTGGNSYEQYF.

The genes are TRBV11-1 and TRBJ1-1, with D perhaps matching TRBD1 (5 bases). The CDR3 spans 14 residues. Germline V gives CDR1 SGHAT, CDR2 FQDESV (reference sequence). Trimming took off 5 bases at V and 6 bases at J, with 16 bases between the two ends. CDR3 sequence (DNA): TGTGCCAGCAGCGGGCCGGCGCGGACATCTGAAGCTTTCTTT. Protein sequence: CASSGPARTSEAFF.

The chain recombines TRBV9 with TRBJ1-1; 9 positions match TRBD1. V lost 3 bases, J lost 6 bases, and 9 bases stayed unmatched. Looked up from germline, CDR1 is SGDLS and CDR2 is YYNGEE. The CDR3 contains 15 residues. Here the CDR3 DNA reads TGTGCCAGCAGCGGACCGGGACAGGGCCAGTCTGAAGCTTTCTTT. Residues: CASSGPGQGQSEAFF. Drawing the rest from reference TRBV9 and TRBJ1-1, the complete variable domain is DSGVTQTPKHLITATGQRVTLRCSPRSGDLSVYWYQQSLDQGLQFLIQYYNGEERAKGNILERFSAQQFPDLHSELNLSSLELGDSALYFCASSGPGQGQSEAFFGQGTRLTVV.

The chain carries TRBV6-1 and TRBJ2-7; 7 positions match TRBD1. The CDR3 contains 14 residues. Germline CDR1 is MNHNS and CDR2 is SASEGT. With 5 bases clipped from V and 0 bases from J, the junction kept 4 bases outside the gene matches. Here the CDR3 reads CASSIRDSSYEQYF. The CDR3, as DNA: TGTGCCAGCAGTATCCGGGACAGCTCCTACGAGCAGTACTTC.

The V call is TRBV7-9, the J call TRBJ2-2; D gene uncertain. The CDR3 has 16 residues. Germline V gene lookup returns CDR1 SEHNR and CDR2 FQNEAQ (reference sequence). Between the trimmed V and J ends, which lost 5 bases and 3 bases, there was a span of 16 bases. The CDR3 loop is CASSPSPGKYTGELFF. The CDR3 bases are TGTGCCAGCAGCCCATCCCCCGGCAAATACACCGGGGAGCTGTTTTTT.

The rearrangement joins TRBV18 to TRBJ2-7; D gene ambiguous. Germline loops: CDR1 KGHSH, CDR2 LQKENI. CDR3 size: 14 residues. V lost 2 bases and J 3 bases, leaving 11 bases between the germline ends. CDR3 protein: CASSPSQTFYEQYF. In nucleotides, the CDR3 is TGTGCCAGCTCACCATCCCAAACTTTCTACGAGCAGTACTTC. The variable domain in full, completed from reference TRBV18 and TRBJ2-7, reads NAGVMQNPRHLVRRRGQEARLRCSPMKGHSHVYWYRQLPEEGLKFMVYLQKENIIDESGMPKERFSAEFPKEGPSILRIQQVVRGDSAAYFCASSPSQTFYEQYFGPGTRLTVT.

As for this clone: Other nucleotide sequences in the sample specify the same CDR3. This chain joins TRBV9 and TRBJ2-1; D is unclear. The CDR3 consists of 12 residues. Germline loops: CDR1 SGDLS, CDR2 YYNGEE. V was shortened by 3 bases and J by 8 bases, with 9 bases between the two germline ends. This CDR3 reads CASSAPGYEQFF. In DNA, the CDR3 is TGTGCCAGCAGCGCCCCCGGATATGAGCAGTTCTTC.

CDR3 protein: CASSLVGRTQYF. In DNA form, the CDR3 reads TGTGCCAGCAGCTTAGTCGGTCGGACCCAGTACTTC. V and J are TRBV11-2 and TRBJ2-5; D is undetermined. V was shortened by 1 base and J by 7 bases, with 7 bases between the two germline ends. CDR3 length: 12 residues. In germline, CDR1 is SGHAT, CDR2 FQNNGV.

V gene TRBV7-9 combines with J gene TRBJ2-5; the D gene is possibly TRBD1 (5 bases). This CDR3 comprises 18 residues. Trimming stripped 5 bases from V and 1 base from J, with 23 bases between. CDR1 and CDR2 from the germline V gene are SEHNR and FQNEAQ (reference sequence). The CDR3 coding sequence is TGTGCCAGCAGCCCCTCAAAGAGCAGGGTGATAGGCCAAGAGACCCAGTACTTC. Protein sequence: CASSPSKSRVIGQETQYF.